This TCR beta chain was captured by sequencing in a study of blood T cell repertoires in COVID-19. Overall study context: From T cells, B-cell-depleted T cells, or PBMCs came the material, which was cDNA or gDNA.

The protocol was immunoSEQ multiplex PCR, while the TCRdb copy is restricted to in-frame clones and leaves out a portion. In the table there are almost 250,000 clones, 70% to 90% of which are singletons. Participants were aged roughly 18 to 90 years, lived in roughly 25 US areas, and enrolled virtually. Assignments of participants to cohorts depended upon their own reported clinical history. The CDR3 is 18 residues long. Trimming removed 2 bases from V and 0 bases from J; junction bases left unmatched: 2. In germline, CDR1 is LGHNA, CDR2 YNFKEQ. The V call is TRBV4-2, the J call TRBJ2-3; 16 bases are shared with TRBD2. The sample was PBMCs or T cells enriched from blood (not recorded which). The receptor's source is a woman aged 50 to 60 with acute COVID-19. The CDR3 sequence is CASSQWGLAGGSTDTQYF. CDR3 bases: TGTGCCAGCAGCCAATGGGGACTAGCGGGGGGGAGCACAGATACGCAGTATTTT.